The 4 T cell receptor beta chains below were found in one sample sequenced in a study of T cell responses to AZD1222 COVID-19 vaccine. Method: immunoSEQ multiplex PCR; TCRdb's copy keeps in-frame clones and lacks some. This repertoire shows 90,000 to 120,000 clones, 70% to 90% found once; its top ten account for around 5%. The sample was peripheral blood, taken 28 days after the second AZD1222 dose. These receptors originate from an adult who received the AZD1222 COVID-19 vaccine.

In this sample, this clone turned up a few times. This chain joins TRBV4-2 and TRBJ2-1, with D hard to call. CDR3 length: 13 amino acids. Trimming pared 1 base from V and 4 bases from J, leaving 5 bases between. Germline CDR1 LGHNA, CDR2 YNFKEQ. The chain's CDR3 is CASSQARYNEQFF. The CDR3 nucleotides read TGTGCCAGCAGCCAAGCTCGGTACAATGAGCAGTTCTTC.

CDR3 in amino acids: CASSHLTVAGFEQYF. CDR3 sequence (DNA): TGTGCCAGCAGTCATCTTACGGTGGCAGGGTTCGAGCAGTACTTC. This chain links TRBV6-2 or TRBV6-3 with TRBJ2-7; D may be TRBD1 (5 bases). The germline gives CDR1 MNHEY, CDR2 SVGEGT. V was shortened by 5 bases and J by 6 bases, with 20 bases between the two germline ends. This CDR3 contains 15 residues.

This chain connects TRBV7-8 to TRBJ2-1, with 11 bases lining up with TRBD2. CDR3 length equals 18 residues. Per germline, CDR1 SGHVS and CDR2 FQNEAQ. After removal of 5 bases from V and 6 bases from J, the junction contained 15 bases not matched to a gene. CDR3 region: CASSPTGTSGAKGNEQFF. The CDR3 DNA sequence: TGTGCCAGCAGCCCGACCGGGACTAGCGGCGCTAAGGGCAATGAGCAGTTCTTC.

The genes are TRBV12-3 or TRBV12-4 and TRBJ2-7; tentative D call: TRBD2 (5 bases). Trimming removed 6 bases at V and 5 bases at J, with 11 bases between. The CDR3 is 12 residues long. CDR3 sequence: CASSLLEHEQYF. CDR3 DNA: TGTGCCAGCAGCCTACTAGAACACGAGCAGTACTTC.